This T cell receptor beta chain appears in the sequencing data of a study of blood T cells in healthy people across ages. Isolated PBMCs totaled at least 6.5 million in each sample. Germline values: CDR1 MGHRA, CDR2 YSYEKL. V was trimmed by 1 base and J by 5 bases, leaving 13 bases between them. The length of the CDR3 is 15 residues. Sample-barcoded 5' priming and a J-beta primer mix drove a second PCR of about 6 to 12 cycles. Every cDNA molecule carried a tag from a template-switch adaptor bearing 12 random nucleotides. Each CDR3 protein gets one entry after TCRdb re-called the 5' RACE reads with MiXCR. The table has 1.2 million to 1.5 million distinct CDR3 sequences, approximately 42% seen once.

This TCR was recovered from a woman aged 18-29 years in good health. The source material was blood. The chain couples TRBV4-1 to TRBJ2-3; D gene ambiguous. The CDR3 protein is CASSQALGSIDTQYF. CDR3 DNA sequence: TGCGCCAGCAGCCAAGCCCTCGGTTCGATAGATACGCAGTATTTT.